Listed here are 18 T cell receptor beta chains from one sample, sequenced in a study of T-cell memory formation after mild COVID-19. TCRdb recomputed calls from the 5' RACE reads with MiXCR, one row per CDR3 protein. The repertoire holds 280,000 or so distinct CDR3 sequences, with around 8% as singletons. The sequenced material came from PBMCs or a T cell subset sorted from them (not recorded which). Source of these receptors: a man between 18 and 29 years old who had mild COVID-19 (a few samples of this study predate the infection). Cell type and time point are not known.

This clonotype was detected ten times or more. The rearrangement joins TRBV18 to TRBJ2-7; no clear D gene. This CDR3 comprises 15 residues. The germline gives CDR1 KGHSH, CDR2 LQKENI. Deletions cut 5 bases from V and 3 bases from J, with 17 bases between. CDR3: CASSTSLTSLYEQYV. The CDR3, as DNA: TGTGCCAGCTCAACCAGTTTGACATCCCTCTACGAGCAGTACGTC.

This clonotype was detected ten times or more. The chain employs TRBV29-1 and TRBJ2-1; 8 nucleotides agree with TRBD1. The germline V gene encodes CDR1 SQVTM and CDR2 ANQGSEA. Unmatched junction bases numbered 7, after V lost 7 bases and J lost 11 bases. This CDR3 comprises 11 residues. The CDR3 protein is CSGRRGLKQFF. The CDR3 DNA sequence: TGCAGCGGACGCAGGGGGCTCAAGCAGTTCTTC.

The chain combines TRBV15 with TRBJ2-2; possibly TRBD1 for D (5 bases). The CDR3 is 14 residues long. The germline V gene encodes CDR1 LNHNV and CDR2 YYDKDF (reference sequence). V lost 0 bases to trimming and J lost 8 bases, with 10 bases between them. The CDR3: CATSRDGANGELFF. The CDR3 bases are TGTGCCACCAGCAGAGATGGGGCCAATGGGGAGCTGTTTTTT. Supplemented by reference TRBV15 and TRBJ2-2, the full variable domain reads DAMVIQNPRYQVTQFGKPVTLSCSQTLNHNVMYWYQQKSSQAPKLLFHYYDKDFNNEADTPDNFQSRRPNTSFCFLDIRSPGLGDTAMYLCATSRDGANGELFFGEGSRLTVL.

The sample holds a few counts of this clonotype. This chain uses TRBV4-3 with TRBJ2-1; D might be TRBD2 (5 bases). Trimming took 3 bases from V and 6 from J, leaving 9 bases between them. Germline values: CDR1 LGHNA, CDR2 YSLEER. CDR3 size: 13 residues. The DNA for the CDR3 is TGCGCCAGCAGCCACCGGGAAGGCAATGAGCAGTTCTTC. Its protein is CASSHREGNEQFF.

In its sample, this clonotype was seen many times. V usage is TRBV5-1 and J usage is TRBJ1-3; no clear D gene. Per germline, CDR1 SGHRS and CDR2 YFSETQ. V was trimmed by 1 base and J by 4 bases, leaving 9 bases between them. The CDR3 is 14 residues long. CDR3 DNA sequence: TGCGCCAGCAGCTTGACCGCGGGGGGAAACACCATATATTTT. This codes for CASSLTAGGNTIYF.

This clonotype was detected many times. V and J are TRBV4-2 and TRBJ2-7, with a weak D call TRBD1 (5 bases). CDR1 LGHNA and CDR2 YNFKEQ come from the germline V gene. The CDR3 is made up of 15 amino acids. Trimming removed 1 base at V and 3 bases at J, with 13 bases between. The CDR3 coding sequence is TGTGCCAGCAGCCAAGTTAGGATTGACAGCTACGAGCAGTACGTC. Residues: CASSQVRIDSYEQYV.

This clonotype was counted between two and nine times. The rearrangement joins TRBV19 to TRBJ2-7, with a tentative D call TRBD1 (6 bases). The CDR3 is made up of 14 amino acids. The V end was cut by 5 bases, the J end by 6 bases, with 17 bases between. Germline V CDR1 and CDR2: LNHDA, SQIVND (reference sequence). The CDR3 DNA is TGTGCCAGTAGTTCACAGGGTGGGGTCGGCGAGCAGTACGTC. It translates to CASSSQGGVGEQYV.

This clonotype was counted only a few times. The chain couples TRBV2 to TRBJ1-1; D gene unclear. CDR1 is SNHLY, CDR2 FYNNEI, per germline. The CDR3 has 11 residues. Trimming removed 2 bases at V and 8 bases at J, with 6 bases between. The CDR3 DNA reads as TGTGCCAGCAGTGAAAGCAGCGAAGCTTTCTTT. As protein: CASSESSEAFF.

This clonotype was counted between two and nine times. This chain joins TRBV7-8 and TRBJ1-1; tentatively, D is TRBD1 (5 bases). Germline CDR1 reads SGHVS; CDR2 reads FQNEAQ. Trimming pared 5 bases from V and 10 bases from J, leaving 14 bases between. The CDR3 covers 12 residues. CDR3 in DNA: TGTGCCAGCAGCCCATTCGGGGGGGGAGCTTTCTTT. It specifies CASSPFGGGAFF.

This clonotype occurred a few times. The chain links TRBV5-1 to TRBJ2-3; D is perhaps TRBD2 (5 bases). The germline V gene has CDR1 SGHRS and CDR2 YFSETQ. V gave up 1 base and J gave up 0 bases, with 12 bases separating them. This CDR3 is 16 amino acids long. In DNA form, the CDR3 reads TGCGCCAGCAGCTTGAACCCCAGCGGAAGCACAGATACGCAGTATTTT. This translates into CASSLNPSGSTDTQYF.

This chain uses TRBV2 with TRBJ1-3; D unclear. The ends were cut back, 6 bases at V and 4 bases at J, with 10 bases in the middle. Germline V lookup: CDR1 SNHLY, CDR2 FYNNEI. CDR3 length: 13 amino acids. The CDR3: CASRREFGNTIYF. In DNA, the CDR3 is TGTGCCAGCAGAAGGGAGTTCGGAAACACCATATATTTT.

In its sample, this clonotype was seen a few times. The V call is TRBV9, the J call TRBJ2-1, with TRBD2 as a possible D gene (6 bases). V lost 5 bases and J 3 bases, leaving 15 bases between the germline ends. This CDR3 has 15 amino acids. Germline loops: CDR1 SGDLS, CDR2 YYNGEE. The CDR3 region is CASSVWDSYYNEQFF. In nucleotides, the CDR3 is TGTGCCAGCAGTGTTTGGGACTCCTACTACAATGAGCAGTTCTTC.

V gene TRBV12-3 or TRBV12-4 combines with J gene TRBJ1-3, with a weak D call TRBD1 (5 bases). The CDR3 runs 15 residues. The V end was cut by 2 bases, the J end by 3 bases, with 11 bases between. The CDR3: CASSLFGTYGNTIYF. For the CDR3, the DNA is TGTGCCAGCAGTTTATTCGGGACGTATGGAAACACCATATATTTT.

This clonotype has only a few counts. The chain joins TRBV3-1 to TRBJ2-1, with TRBD2 matching 14 bases. V shed 0 bases and J 7 bases; nucleotides not matched to a gene: 2. CDR3 length: 16 amino acids. Germline V CDR1 and CDR2: LGHDT, YNNKEL (reference sequence). CDR3 sequence: CASSQDGTSGGNEQFF. In nucleotides, the CDR3 is TGTGCCAGCAGCCAAGATGGGACTAGCGGGGGAAATGAGCAGTTCTTC.

This clonotype was observed a few times. DNA of the CDR3: TGTGCCAGCAGTGCCCTAATGTTGGGTGGCGAGCAGTACGTC. Translating gives CASSALMLGGEQYV. This chain links TRBV28 with TRBJ2-7; D is ambiguous. The CDR3 has 14 amino acids. V lost 5 bases and J 6 bases, leaving 17 bases between the germline ends. Germline loops: CDR1 MDHEN, CDR2 SYDVKM.

This clonotype was detected only a few times. Here the CDR3 reads CASSEAPRDQPQHF. Here the CDR3 DNA reads TGTGCCAGCAGTGAAGCGCCTAGGGATCAGCCCCAGCATTTT. V and J are TRBV6-1 and TRBJ1-5; no firm D call. V shed 0 bases and J shed 5 bases, with 8 bases lying between them. Germline V gene data show CDR1 as MNHNS and CDR2 as SASEGT. The CDR3 covers 14 residues.

This clonotype was counted many times. The J gene is TRBJ2-7, the V gene TRBV27, with 9 bases identical to TRBD2. V lost 2 bases and J lost 4; bases outside the gene matches: 3. Germline V gene data show CDR1 as MNHEY and CDR2 as SMNVEV (reference sequence). CDR3 size: 14 residues. DNA for the CDR3: TGTGCCAGCAGTTTAAAGCGGGGGGCGTACGAGCAGTACTTC. It codes for CASSLKRGAYEQYF.

This clonotype was picked up a small number of times. The chain employs TRBV12-3 or TRBV12-4 and TRBJ2-3; the D gene could be TRBD1 or TRBD2 (5 bases each). V was clipped by 4 bases and J by 2 bases, with 22 bases between them. There are 18 residues in the CDR3. The chain's CDR3 is CASSWSGTVVQDTDTQYF. The CDR3 DNA reads TGTGCCAGCAGTTGGTCCGGGACGGTTGTTCAAGACACAGATACGCAGTATTTT.